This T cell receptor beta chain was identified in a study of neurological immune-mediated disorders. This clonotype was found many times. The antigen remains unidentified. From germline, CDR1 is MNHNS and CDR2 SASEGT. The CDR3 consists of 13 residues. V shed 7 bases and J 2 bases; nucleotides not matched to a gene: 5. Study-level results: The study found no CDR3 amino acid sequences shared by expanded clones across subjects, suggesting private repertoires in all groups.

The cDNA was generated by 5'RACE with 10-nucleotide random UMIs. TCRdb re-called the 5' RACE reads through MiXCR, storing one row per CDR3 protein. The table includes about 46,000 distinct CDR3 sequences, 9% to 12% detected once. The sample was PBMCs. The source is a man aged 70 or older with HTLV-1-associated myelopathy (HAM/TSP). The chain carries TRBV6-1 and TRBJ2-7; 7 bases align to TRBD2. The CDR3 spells CASTRTRAYEQYF. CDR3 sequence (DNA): TGTGCCAGCACTCGGACTAGGGCCTACGAGCAGTACTTC.